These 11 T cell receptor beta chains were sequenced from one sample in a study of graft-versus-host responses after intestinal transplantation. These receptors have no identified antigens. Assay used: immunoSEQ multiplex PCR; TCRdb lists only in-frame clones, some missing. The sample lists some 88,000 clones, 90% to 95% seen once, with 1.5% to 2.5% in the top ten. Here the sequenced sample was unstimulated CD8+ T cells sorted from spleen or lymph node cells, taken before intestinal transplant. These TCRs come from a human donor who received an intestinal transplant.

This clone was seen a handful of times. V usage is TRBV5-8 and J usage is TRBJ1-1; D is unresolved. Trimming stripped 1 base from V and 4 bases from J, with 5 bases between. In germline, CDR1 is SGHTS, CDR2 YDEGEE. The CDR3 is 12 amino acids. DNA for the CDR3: TGTGCCAGCAGCTTGTCTATCACTGAAGCTTTCTTT. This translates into CASSLSITEAFF.

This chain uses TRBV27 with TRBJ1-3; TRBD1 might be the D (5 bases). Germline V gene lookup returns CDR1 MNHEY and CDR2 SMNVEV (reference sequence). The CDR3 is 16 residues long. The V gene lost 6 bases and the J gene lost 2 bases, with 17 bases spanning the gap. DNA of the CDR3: TGTGCCAGCAGCGAAATACCCGGGACTGCTGGAAACACCATATATTTT. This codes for CASSEIPGTAGNTIYF.

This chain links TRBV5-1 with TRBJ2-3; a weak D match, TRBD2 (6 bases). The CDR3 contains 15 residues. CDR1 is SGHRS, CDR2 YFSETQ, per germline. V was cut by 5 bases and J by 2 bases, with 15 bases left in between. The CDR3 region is CASRDGSTTTDTQYF. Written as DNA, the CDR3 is TGCGCCAGCAGGGACGGGAGCACAACCACAGATACGCAGTATTTT.

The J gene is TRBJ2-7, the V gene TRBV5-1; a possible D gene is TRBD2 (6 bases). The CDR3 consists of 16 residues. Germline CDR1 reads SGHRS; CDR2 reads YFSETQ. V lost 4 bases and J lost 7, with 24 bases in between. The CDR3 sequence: CASSRVRASDLREQYF. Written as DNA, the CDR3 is TGCGCCAGCAGCCGGGTCCGCGCTAGCGATTTAAGAGAGCAGTACTTC.

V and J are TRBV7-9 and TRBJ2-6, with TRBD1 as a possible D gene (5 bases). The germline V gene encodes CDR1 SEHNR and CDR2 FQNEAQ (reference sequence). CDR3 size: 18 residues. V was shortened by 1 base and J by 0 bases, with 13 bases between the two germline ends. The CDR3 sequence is CASSLGWEGDSGANVLTF. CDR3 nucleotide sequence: TGTGCCAGCAGCTTAGGGTGGGAAGGGGACTCTGGGGCCAACGTCCTGACTTTC.

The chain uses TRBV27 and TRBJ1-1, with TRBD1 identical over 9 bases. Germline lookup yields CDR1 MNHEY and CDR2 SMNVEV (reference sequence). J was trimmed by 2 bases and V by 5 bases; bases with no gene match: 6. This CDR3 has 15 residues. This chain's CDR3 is CASSTDRGYNTEAFF. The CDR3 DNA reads TGTGCCAGCAGTACGGACAGGGGATATAACACTGAAGCTTTCTTT.

CDR3 loop: CSVITGKGNIQYF. The DNA for the CDR3 is TGCAGCGTCATCACAGGGAAGGGAAACATTCAGTACTTC. This chain connects TRBV29-1 to TRBJ2-4; a weak D match, TRBD1 (6 bases). The germline gives CDR1 SQVTM, CDR2 ANQGSEA. The CDR3 is made up of 13 amino acids. V lost 6 bases, J lost 6 bases, and 15 bases lay in between.

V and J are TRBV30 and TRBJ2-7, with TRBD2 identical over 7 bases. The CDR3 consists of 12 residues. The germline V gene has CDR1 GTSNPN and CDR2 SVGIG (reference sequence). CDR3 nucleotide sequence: TGTGCGAGGCTAGCGGTCAGCTACGAGCAGTACTTC. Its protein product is CARLAVSYEQYF.

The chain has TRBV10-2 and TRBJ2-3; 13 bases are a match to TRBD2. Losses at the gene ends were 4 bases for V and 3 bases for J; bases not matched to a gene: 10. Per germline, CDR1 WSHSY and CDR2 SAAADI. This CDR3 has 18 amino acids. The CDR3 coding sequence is TGCGCCAGCAGTGTTTTTGGACTAGCGGGGGCAACAACAGATACGCAGTATTTT. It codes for CASSVFGLAGATTDTQYF.

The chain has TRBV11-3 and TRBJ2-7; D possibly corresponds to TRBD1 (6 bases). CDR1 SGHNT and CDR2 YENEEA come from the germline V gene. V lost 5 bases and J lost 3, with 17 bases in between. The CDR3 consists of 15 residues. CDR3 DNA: TGTGCCAGCAGCCCGGGCCGGGACAACAACTACGAGCAGTACTTC. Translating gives CASSPGRDNNYEQYF.

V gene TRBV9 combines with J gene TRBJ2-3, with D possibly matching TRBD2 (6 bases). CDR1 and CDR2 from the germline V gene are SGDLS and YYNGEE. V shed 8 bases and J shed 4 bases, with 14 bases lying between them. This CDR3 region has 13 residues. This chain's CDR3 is CASRGTGADTQYF. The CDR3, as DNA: TGTGCCAGTAGGGGCACGGGGGCAGATACGCAGTATTTT. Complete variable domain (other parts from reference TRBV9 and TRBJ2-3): DSGVTQTPKHLITATGQRVTLRCSPRSGDLSVYWYQQSLDQGLQFLIQYYNGEERAKGNILERFSAQQFPDLHSELNLSSLELGDSALYFCASRGTGADTQYFGPGTRLTVL.